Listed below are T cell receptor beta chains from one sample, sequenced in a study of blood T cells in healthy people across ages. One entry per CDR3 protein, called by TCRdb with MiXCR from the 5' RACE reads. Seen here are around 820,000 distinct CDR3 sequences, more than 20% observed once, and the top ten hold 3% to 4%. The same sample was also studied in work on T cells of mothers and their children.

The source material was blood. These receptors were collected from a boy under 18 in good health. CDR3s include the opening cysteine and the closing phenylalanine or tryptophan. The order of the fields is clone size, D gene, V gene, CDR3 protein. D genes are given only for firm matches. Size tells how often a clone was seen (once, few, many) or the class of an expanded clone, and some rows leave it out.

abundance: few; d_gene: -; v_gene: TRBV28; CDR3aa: CASSYLSGSYNEQFF
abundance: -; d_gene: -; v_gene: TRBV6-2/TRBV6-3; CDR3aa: CASSYSQGFYEQYF
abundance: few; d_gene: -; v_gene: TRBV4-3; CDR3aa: CASSQVRSDNEKLFF
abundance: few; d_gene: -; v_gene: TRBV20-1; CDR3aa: CSARGRHRTYEQYF
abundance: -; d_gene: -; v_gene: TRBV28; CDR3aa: CASSGGPIAVRFNSYNEQFF
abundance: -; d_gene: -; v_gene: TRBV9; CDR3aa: CASSEGGNEQFF
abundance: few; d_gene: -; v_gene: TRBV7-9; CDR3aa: CASSSRQDTFYEQYF
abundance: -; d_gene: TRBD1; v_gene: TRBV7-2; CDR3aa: CASSLVTDRADTQYF
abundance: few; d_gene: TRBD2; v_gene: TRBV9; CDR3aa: CASSVGSAGGSYEQYF
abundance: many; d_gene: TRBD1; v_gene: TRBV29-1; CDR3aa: CSVGTGNTGELFF
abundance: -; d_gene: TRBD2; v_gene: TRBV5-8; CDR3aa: CASSLRAREGRDEQYF
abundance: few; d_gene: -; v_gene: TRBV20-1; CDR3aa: CSARDLRGTNEKLFF
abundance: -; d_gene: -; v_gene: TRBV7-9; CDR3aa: CASSEGPSQTQYF
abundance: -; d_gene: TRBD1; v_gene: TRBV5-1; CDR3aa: CASSEETGIPSYQQYF
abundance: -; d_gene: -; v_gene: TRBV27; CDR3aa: CASSLSGELNEQFF
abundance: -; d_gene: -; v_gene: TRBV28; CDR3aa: CASSLLAGGSADRSYNEQFF
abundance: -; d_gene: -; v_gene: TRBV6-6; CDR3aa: CASSYLSTESGGYTF
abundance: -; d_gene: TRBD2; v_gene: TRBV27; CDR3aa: CASSQFGRASETQYF
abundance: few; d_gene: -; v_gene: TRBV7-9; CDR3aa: CASSLRGAGNYEKLFF
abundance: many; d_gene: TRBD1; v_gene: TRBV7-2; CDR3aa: CASSFTGGSYEQYF
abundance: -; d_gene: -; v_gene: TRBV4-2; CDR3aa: CASSRGGSLEQYF
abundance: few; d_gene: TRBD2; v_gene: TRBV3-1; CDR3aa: CASSQEAGGSTDTQYF